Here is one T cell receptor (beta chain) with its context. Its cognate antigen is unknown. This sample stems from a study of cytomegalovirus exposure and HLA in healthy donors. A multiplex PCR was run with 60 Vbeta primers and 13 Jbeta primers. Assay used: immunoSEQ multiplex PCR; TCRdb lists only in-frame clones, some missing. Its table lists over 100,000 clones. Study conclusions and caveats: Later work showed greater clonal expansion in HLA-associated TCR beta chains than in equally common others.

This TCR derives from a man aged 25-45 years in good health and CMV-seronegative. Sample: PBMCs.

This CDR3 is CASSLVAGGNQPQHF. The DNA of the CDR3 is TGCGCCAGCAGCTTGGTCGCAGGGGGAAATCAGCCCCAGCATTTT. V and J are TRBV5-1 and TRBJ1-5; 7 nucleotides match TRBD1. CDR3 length: 15 residues. The V and J ends lost 0 bases and 4 bases, in that order; junction bases with no gene match: 4. Germline V gives CDR1 SGHRS, CDR2 YFSETQ.